Shown below are 16 T cell receptor beta chains from a single sample sequenced in a study of T cells after yellow fever vaccination. A single record per CDR3 protein comes from TCRdb applying MiXCR to the 5' RACE reads. Of tens of thousands of distinct CDR3 sequences detected, about 7.9% appear once; the ten largest clones hold approximately 28%. The starting material was CD8+ T cells sorted from PBMCs, obtained less than 16 days after the first yellow fever vaccination. These receptor sequences come from a man younger than 30 who received the YFV17D yellow fever vaccine.

This clonotype was seen more than once but under ten times. V gene TRBV19 combines with J gene TRBJ2-2; 14 bases are shared with TRBD2. With 9 bases clipped from V and 8 bases from J, the junction kept 11 bases outside the gene matches. CDR3 length: 16 amino acids. Germline lookup yields CDR1 LNHDA and CDR2 SQIVND (reference sequence). This chain's CDR3 is CASKTSGGAFAGELFF. The CDR3 region has the DNA TGTGCCAGCAAGACTAGCGGGGGGGCCTTCGCTGGGGAGCTGTTTTTT.

In its sample, this clonotype was seen many times. The chain employs TRBV12-3 or TRBV12-4 and TRBJ2-3; no definite D call. Trimming left V 5 bases short and J 2 bases short, with 14 bases between. The CDR3 contains 15 residues. The CDR3: CASSPLVGYTDTQYF. The CDR3 nucleotides read TGTGCCAGCAGTCCTCTAGTCGGGTACACAGATACGCAGTATTTT.

There are many counts of this clonotype. The chain joins TRBV29-1 to TRBJ2-1; 8 nucleotides line up with TRBD2. V shed 3 bases and J 3 bases; nucleotides not matched to a gene: 7. CDR3 length equals 15 residues. Germline CDR1 SQVTM, CDR2 ANQGSEA. CDR3 DNA: TGCAGCGTTGACTTAGGGACTAGAGTCTACAATGAGCAGTTCTTC. This gives the protein CSVDLGTRVYNEQFF.

The chain links TRBV5-6 to TRBJ1-3; a weak D match, TRBD1 (6 bases). V shed 0 bases and J shed 8 bases, with 15 bases lying between them. The germline CDR1 and CDR2 sequences are SGHDT and YYEEEE. The CDR3 loop spans 15 amino acids. The CDR3: CASSLVRDNYDTIYF. The DNA of the CDR3 is TGTGCCAGCAGCTTGGTCCGGGACAACTATGACACCATATATTTT.

This clonotype was seen a handful of times. The chain is built from TRBV23-1 and TRBJ2-5, with 12 bases aligning to TRBD1. TRBV23-1 is flagged as an ORF with uncertain function. Trimming cost V 6 bases and J 4 bases; bases outside gene matches: 9. The CDR3 loop spans 16 amino acids. DNA for the CDR3: TGCGCCAGCAGCACAGTCCGGGACAGGGGGCTAGAGACCCAGTACTTC. Amino acids: CASSTVRDRGLETQYF.

J is TRBJ2-1 and V is TRBV29-1; TRBD2 is a possible D gene (5 bases). Trimming removed 0 bases at V and 3 bases at J, with 12 bases between. Germline-derived CDR1 and CDR2 are SQVTM and ANQGSEA. CDR3 size: 15 residues. CDR3 DNA: TGCAGCGTTGAAGATCTCGTCGGGATCTACAATGAGCAGTTCTTC. Its protein product is CSVEDLVGIYNEQFF.

This clonotype was picked up many times. J is TRBJ2-7 and V is TRBV12-5; TRBD1 is a possible D gene (6 bases). Trimming took 6 bases from V and 0 from J, leaving 18 bases between them. The germline gives CDR1 LGHNT, CDR2 FRNRAP. CDR3 length: 16 residues. CDR3: CASGPPQGPYSYEQYF. CDR3 sequence (DNA): TGTGCTAGTGGCCCCCCCCAGGGGCCCTACTCCTACGAGCAGTACTTC.

This clonotype was observed a handful of times. The chain is built from TRBV5-6 and TRBJ2-3, with a weak D call TRBD2 (7 bases). Deletions cut 4 bases from V and 2 bases from J, with 20 bases between. Germline CDR1 reads SGHDT; CDR2 reads YYEEEE. The CDR3 totals 17 residues. The CDR3 coding sequence is TGTGCCAGCAGCGGCATGATGCGGGGGCCAAACACAGATACGCAGTATTTT. Protein: CASSGMMRGPNTDTQYF.

This clonotype appeared many times. The chain links TRBV7-9 to TRBJ1-1; tentatively, D is TRBD1 (6 bases). Per germline, CDR1 SEHNR and CDR2 FQNEAQ (reference sequence). Trimming removed 5 bases from V and 0 bases from J, with 10 bases in between. The CDR3 extends over 14 amino acids. CDR3 amino acids: CASSRGQMNTEAFF. DNA of the CDR3: TGTGCCAGCAGCCGAGGACAGATGAACACTGAAGCTTTCTTT. The full variable domain, rest sourced from reference TRBV7-9 and TRBJ1-1, is DTGVSQNPRHKITKRGQNVTFRCDPISEHNRLYWYRQTLGQGPEFLTYFQNEAQLEKSRLLSDRFSAERPKGSFSTLEIQRTEQGDSAMYLCASSRGQMNTEAFFGQGTRLTVV.

The rearrangement links TRBV18 to TRBJ2-2; D is unresolved. V was cut by 3 bases and J by 0 bases, with 11 bases left in between. Germline values: CDR1 KGHSH, CDR2 LQKENI. This CDR3 has 16 amino acids. CDR3: CASSPLTNSNTGELFF. DNA for the CDR3: TGTGCCAGCTCACCCCTGACAAACTCGAACACCGGGGAGCTGTTTTTT.

This clonotype was observed at least ten times. The rearrangement links TRBV6-5 to TRBJ1-2, with D unresolved. The CDR3 has 15 residues. V lost 0 bases and J lost 6, with 14 bases in between. Germline V gene data show CDR1 as MNHEY and CDR2 as SVGAGI. The CDR3 coding sequence is TGTGCCAGCAGTTACTCTCCGGTGCCGGCGGATGGCTACACCTTC. As protein: CASSYSPVPADGYTF.

This clonotype was picked up many times. The chain joins TRBV6-4 to TRBJ1-2; 8 bases map to TRBD1. Per germline, CDR1 MRHNA and CDR2 SNTAGT. This CDR3 comprises 16 residues. Trimming cost V 0 bases and J 9 bases; bases outside gene matches: 12. The CDR3 DNA reads TGTGCCAGCAGTGACTCCCCCGGGCAGGGGGCAGAGAGCTACACCTTC. Encoded protein: CASSDSPGQGAESYTF.

This clonotype was detected many times. This sequence joins TRBV12-3 or TRBV12-4 and TRBJ2-1; TRBD2 matches at 7 bases. This CDR3 is 16 amino acids long. V lost 0 bases to trimming and J lost 3 bases; unmatched junction nucleotides: 5. Here the CDR3 reads CASSLALGGDYNEQFF. The CDR3 DNA reads TGTGCCAGCAGTTTAGCCCTGGGGGGGGACTACAATGAGCAGTTCTTC.

In this sample, this clonotype turned up many times. The chain carries TRBV7-6 and TRBJ2-7, with 7 bases aligning to TRBD1. The length of the CDR3 is 13 residues. The V segment lost 2 bases and the J segment 6 bases; nucleotides outside the gene matches: 4. Germline CDR1 and CDR2: SGHVS and FNYEAQ. The DNA for the CDR3 is TGTGCCAGCAGCTTAAACAGGGGCGGCGAGCAGTACGTC. Protein sequence: CASSLNRGGEQYV.

This clonotype was detected ten times or more. The chain couples TRBV6-4 to TRBJ2-2; D unresolved. CDR3 size: 13 residues. The V gene's germline CDR1 is MRHNA and CDR2 SNTAGT. V lost 4 bases and J lost 2, with 5 bases in between. CDR3 sequence (DNA): TGTGCCAGCAGTGGGGGTAACACCGGGGAGCTGTTTTTT. Its protein product is CASSGGNTGELFF.

This clonotype appeared many times. This chain joins TRBV5-1 and TRBJ2-3; D possibly corresponds to TRBD2 (5 bases). The CDR3 spans 17 residues. Per the germline V gene, CDR1 is SGHRS and CDR2 is YFSETQ. The V gene lost 0 bases and the J gene lost 0 bases, with 14 bases spanning the gap. The chain's CDR3 is CASSLGIGAESTDTQYF. Written as DNA, the CDR3 is TGCGCCAGCAGCTTGGGAATTGGAGCGGAGAGCACAGATACGCAGTATTTT.